Below are 25 T cell receptor beta chains sequenced from a single sample in a study of CD8+ T cells in alopecia areata (dated by TCRdb to about 2018). Cells from pooled mouse cutaneous lymph nodes were stained for CD4, CD8alpha, NKG2D, NKG2ACE and other markers and then sorted on a BD Influx. The library relied on the immunoSEQ multiplex PCR assay. For TCR sequencing, RNA was extracted from every sample and reverse transcribed into cDNA to serve as template. What TCRdb holds here is the immuneACCESS table cut down to in-frame rearrangements. Part of the clones is not present; checked against another copy, under half of the missing clones reflect an unresolved V gene, and the others are unexplained. This sample is represented by about 9,000 clones, with no singletons among them. Under 20% of the sample is in the top ten clones. The sequenced sample was CD8+ T cells sorted from a lymph node. These receptors originate from a C3H/HeJ mouse with alopecia areata. The MHC haplotype of this strain is H2-k.

In this sample, this clone turned up many times. Genes and germline come from the mouse. Read data end 4 residues before the CDR3 end; the end is taken from the germline J gene. This rearrangement joins TRBV13-2 to TRBJ2-4; TRBD1 matches at 12 bases. Trimming removed 2 bases from V and 2 bases from J; junction bases left unmatched: 3. The CDR3 length is 16 residues. The germline CDR1 and CDR2 sequences are NNHNN and SYGAGS (reference sequence). CDR3 in amino acids: CASGEGTGGFQNTLYF. CDR3 DNA, as far as it was read: TGTGCCAGCGGTGAGGGGACAGGGGGCTTTCAAAAC.

This clone was seen ten or more times. The gene names here belong to mouse. The CDR3 end falls 4 residues outside the read, so it is completed with the germline J gene. Other DNA variants within this sample encode the same CDR3. The chain employs TRBV1 and TRBJ2-3; maybe TRBD2 (7 bases). CDR3 length: 14 residues. Trimming stripped 4 bases from V and 3 bases from J, with 11 bases between. Germline CDR1 is NSQYPW and CDR2 is LRSPGD (reference sequence). The CDR3 DNA, read in part, is TGCACCTGCAGTGGGGCTGGGGGCGCAGAA. Protein product: CTCSGAGGAE. The CDR3 in its entirety is CTCSGAGGAETLYF.

By sample share, this clone is medium-sized. The gene names given are mouse names. Read data end 3 residues before the CDR3 end; the end is taken from the germline J gene. The rearrangement uses TRBV5 and TRBJ1-6; D uncertain. TRBJ1-6 is noted as an ORF with a role that remains uncertain. Germline CDR1 reads LGHNA; CDR2 reads YNLKQL (reference sequence). Trimming pared 4 bases from V and 4 bases from J, leaving 11 bases between. The CDR3 has 15 residues. Incomplete CDR3 DNA: TGTGCCAGCAGCCTCAAATACCAGTATAATTCGCCC. As protein: CASSLKYQYNSP. The entire CDR3 reads CASSLKYQYNSPLYF.

Ten or more counts support this clone. All gene names here are mouse names. The sequence runs out 4 residues before the end of the CDR3; the remainder is reconstructed from the germline J gene. The chain links TRBV13-3 to TRBJ2-7; TRBD2 aligns across 8 bases. CDR1 is NNHDY and CDR2 is SYVADS in the germline V gene. The CDR3 runs to 14 residues. CDR3 amino acids: CASSDLSGGYEQYF. Partial CDR3 DNA: TGTGCCAGCAGTGATCTTTCTGGGGGGTAT.

This clone is categorized as medium-sized. The gene names here belong to mouse. The read ends 4 residues early relative to the CDR3; the germline J gene fills the gap. The gene calls are TRBV13-1 and TRBJ2-3, with 10 bases identical to TRBD1. The CDR3 length is 15 residues. The germline V gene has CDR1 NSHNY and CDR2 SYGAGN. The V segment lost 1 base and the J segment 3 bases; nucleotides outside the gene matches: 2. CDR3 DNA (partial): TGTGCCAGCAGTGATCTGGGACAGGGGGCAGAA. Its translation: CASSDLGQGAE. The entire CDR3 protein reads CASSDLGQGAETLYF.

The sample holds many counts of this clone. Genes and germline are mouse. With the read ending 4 residues before the CDR3 end, the germline J gene is used to fill in that end. V usage is TRBV13-3 and J usage is TRBJ2-5, with D unclear. Trimming pared 1 base from V and 1 base from J, leaving 4 bases between. The CDR3 is made up of 13 amino acids. Germline-derived CDR1 and CDR2 are NNHDY and SYVADS. Partial CDR3 DNA: TGTGCCAGCAGTGATTGGGACCAAGAC. Protein sequence: CASSDWDQD. The full-length CDR3 reads as CASSDWDQDTQYF. The full variable domain, with the rest looked up from reference TRBV13-3 and TRBJ2-5, is EAAVTQSPRSKVAVTGGKVTLSCHQTNNHDYMYWYRQDTGHGLRLIHYSYVADSTEKGDIPDGYKASRPSQENFSLILELASLSQTAVYFCASSDWDQDTQYFGPGTRLLVL.

This clone was observed at least ten times. Genes here carry mouse names. The sequence runs out 4 residues before the end of the CDR3; the remainder is reconstructed from the germline J gene. The chain has TRBV5 and TRBJ2-3; 8 bases are a match to TRBD1. Germline lookup yields CDR1 LGHNA and CDR2 YNLKQL (reference sequence). There are 15 residues in the CDR3. With V trimmed by 2 bases and J by 1 base, 2 bases remained unmatched. Partial CDR3 DNA: TGTGCCAGCAGCCAAAGGGGACAGGGTGCAGAA. Protein: CASSQRGQGAE. The entire CDR3 protein is CASSQRGQGAETLYF.

In its sample, this clone was seen many times. All gene names here are mouse names. The sequenced fragment ends 4 residues before the CDR3 boundary, so the rest is inferred from the germline J gene. The chain is built from TRBV19 and TRBJ2-1, with TRBD2 identical over 7 bases. With V trimmed by 1 base and J by 1 base, 2 bases remained unmatched. Looked up from germline, CDR1 is FNHDT and CDR2 is SITEND (reference sequence). This CDR3 is 15 amino acids long. The covered CDR3 bases are TGTGCCAGCAGTATACGCTGGGGGAACTATGCT. Its translation: CASSIRWGNYA. The entire CDR3 sequence reads CASSIRWGNYAEQFF.

At least ten counts were recorded for this clone. All gene names here are mouse names. The CDR3 end falls 4 residues outside the read, so it is completed with the germline J gene. The gene calls are TRBV19 and TRBJ1-1, with 8 bases aligning to TRBD1. Germline values: CDR1 FNHDT, CDR2 SITEND (reference sequence). This CDR3 comprises 14 residues. The V gene end was trimmed by 6 bases and the J gene end by 1 base; junction bases not matched to a gene: 5. The part of the CDR3 DNA that was read is TGTGCCAGCACCCCGACAGGGGAAAACACA. It specifies CASTPTGENT. In full, the CDR3 is CASTPTGENTEVFF.

This clone was seen ten or more times. Mouse germline and gene names are used. The read terminates 4 residues before the CDR3 end, so the remaining end is supplied by the germline J gene. The chain couples TRBV14 to TRBJ2-7; TRBD2 aligns across 10 bases. CDR1 is SGHDT and CDR2 is FRDEAV in the germline V gene. The CDR3 is 14 residues long. Partial CDR3 DNA: TGTGCCAGCAGTTTGGGGACTGGGGTTTAT. Amino acids: CASSLGTGVY. The full CDR3 protein reads CASSLGTGVYEQYF. Supplemented by reference TRBV14 and TRBJ2-7, the full variable domain reads EAGVTQSPRYAVLQEGQAVSFWCDPISGHDTLYWYQQPRDQGPQLLVYFRDEAVIDNSQLPSDRFSAVRPKGTNSTLKIQSAKQGDTATYLCASSLGTGVYEQYFGPGTRLTVL.

Note on this clone: Genes and germline come from the mouse. Coverage ceases 4 residues before the CDR3 finishes, and the germline J gene fills in the end. V gene TRBV31 combines with J gene TRBJ2-5; D may be TRBD2 (6 bases). The CDR3 loop spans 14 amino acids. Germline CDR1 is GKSSPN and CDR2 is SITVG. The covered CDR3 bases are TGTGCCTGGAGTCTAGTGTGGGGGAGGGAC. Amino acid sequence: CAWSLVWGRD. The entire CDR3 protein reads CAWSLVWGRDTQYF.

For this clone: Gene names are mouse gene names. The covered CDR3 bases are TGTGCCAGCAGCCCCCTGGGGGTTAACCAAGAC. Protein: CASSPLGVNQD. The full CDR3 protein reads CASSPLGVNQDTQYF. The gene calls are TRBV19 and TRBJ2-5; 7 nucleotides line up with TRBD2. The CDR3 is cut off 4 residues early in the read; its end comes from the germline J gene. This CDR3 is 15 amino acids long. Germline V CDR1 and CDR2: FNHDT, SITEND (reference sequence). With V trimmed by 5 bases and J by 0 bases, 6 bases remained unmatched.

This clone was seen ten or more times. The genes and germline here are from mouse. The CDR3 end is not reached by the read, which stops 4 residues before it; the germline J gene fills it in. The chain uses TRBV19 and TRBJ2-5; D unresolved. Germline CDR1 is FNHDT and CDR2 is SITEND (reference sequence). This CDR3 comprises 11 residues. The covered CDR3 bases are TGTGCCAGCAGTATGGGGGAC. This translates into CASSMGD. The full CDR3 is CASSMGDTQYF.

On this clone itself: These gene names are mouse names. With the read ending 4 residues before the CDR3 end, the germline J gene is used to fill in that end. The gene calls are TRBV13-2 and TRBJ2-4; 11 bases are a match to TRBD2. This CDR3 comprises 13 residues. CDR1 and CDR2 from the germline V gene are NNHNN and SYGAGS (reference sequence). This CDR3 reads CASEGLGVNTLYF. The CDR3 bases that were read are TGTGCCAGCGAGGGACTGGGGGTCAAC.

This clone came up many times. Gene names refer to mouse genes. Read data end 4 residues before the CDR3 end; the end is taken from the germline J gene. This rearrangement joins TRBV14 to TRBJ2-5, with 8 bases aligning to TRBD1. The CDR3 runs 13 residues. The germline CDR1 and CDR2 sequences are SGHDT and FRDEAV. The DNA read from the CDR3 is TGTGCCAGCAGTTTCAGACAGGGGGAC. Encoded protein: CASSFRQGD. The CDR3 as a whole reads CASSFRQGDTQYF.

This clone appeared many times. The listed genes are named as in mouse. The read halts 4 residues ahead of the CDR3 end, with the missing end drawn from the germline J gene. The chain combines TRBV31 with TRBJ2-7; 9 bases are a match to TRBD2. CDR1 GKSSPN and CDR2 SITVG come from the germline V gene. The CDR3 is 13 residues long. The CDR3 bases that were read are TGTGCCTGGAGATGGGGGGGCGCGTAT. Protein sequence: CAWRWGGAY. From start to end, the CDR3 is CAWRWGGAYEQYF.

This clone ranks as medium-sized. Gene names refer to mouse genes. The CDR3 end lies 4 residues beyond the end of the read and is filled in from the germline J gene. The chain combines TRBV13-2 with TRBJ2-7; TRBD2 matches 8 bases. CDR1 NNHNN and CDR2 SYGAGS come from the germline V gene (reference sequence). The CDR3 consists of 15 residues. V trimming: 0 bases; J trimming: 0 bases; junction bases outside the gene matches: 2. This CDR3 reads CASGDDWGTSYEQYF. CDR3 DNA (partial): TGTGCCAGCGGTGATGACTGGGGGACCTCCTAT.

This clone was counted only a few times. Germline and genes: mouse. The read falls 4 residues short of the CDR3 end, and the missing part is taken from the germline J gene. J is TRBJ2-5 and V is TRBV5, with 10 bases aligning to TRBD2. The CDR3 has 16 amino acids. The germline V gene has CDR1 LGHNA and CDR2 YNLKQL (reference sequence). J gave up 1 base and V 2 bases, and 3 bases lay outside the gene matches. The CDR3 here is CASSQLGGRDQDTQYF. Partial CDR3 DNA: TGTGCCAGCAGCCAACTGGGGGGGCGCGACCAAGAC.

By proportion, this clone is medium-sized (0.01 to 0.1%). The genes and germline here are from mouse. The missing CDR3 end, 4 residues past where the read stops, is filled in from the germline J gene. This sequence joins TRBV13-1 and TRBJ2-7, with 7 bases matching TRBD1. The germline gives CDR1 NSHNY, CDR2 SYGAGN. This CDR3 comprises 13 residues. The trim removed 3 bases at V and 3 bases at J, leaving 3 bases unmatched. The CDR3 loop is CASSGGTVYEQYF. CDR3 DNA (partial): TGTGCCAGCAGTGGGGGGACAGTCTAT.

This clone was seen repeatedly, ten times or more. The genes are named according to mouse. The read ends 4 residues shy of where the CDR3 ends; the end is completed using the germline J gene. This sequence joins TRBV5 and TRBJ2-1; possible D gene TRBD1, 6 bases. This CDR3 spans 13 amino acids. Germline V gene lookup returns CDR1 LGHNA and CDR2 YNLKQL (reference sequence). Trimming removed 2 bases at V and 4 bases at J, with 6 bases between. The CDR3 spells CASSQRGYAEQFF. The covered CDR3 bases are TGTGCCAGCAGCCAAAGGGGGTATGCT.

This clone was seen ten or more times. Germline and genes: mouse. The read finishes 4 residues shy of the CDR3 end, and the germline J gene is used to complete it. The chain links TRBV19 to TRBJ1-2; no definite D call. CDR1 FNHDT and CDR2 SITEND come from the germline V gene (reference sequence). V was clipped by 2 bases and J by 2 bases, with 7 bases between them. This CDR3 is built from 13 residues. Incomplete CDR3 DNA: TGTGCCAGCAGTATGACACTCAACTCC. It encodes CASSMTLNS. The entire CDR3 sequence reads CASSMTLNSDYTF.

This clone has at least ten counts. The gene names here belong to mouse. Read sequence stops 3 residues before the CDR3 end, and the germline J gene provides the missing end. The rearrangement joins TRBV13-2 to TRBJ1-6, with 7 positions matching TRBD1. TRBJ1-6 is labeled an ORF, and its function is uncertain. The germline gives CDR1 NNHNN, CDR2 SYGAGS (reference sequence). Trimming at V came to 2 bases and at J to 1 base, leaving 3 bases not matched to a gene. This CDR3 is built from 16 residues. CDR3 residues: CASGEPGQSYNSPLYF. CDR3 DNA (partial): TGTGCCAGCGGTGAACCGGGACAGTCCTATAATTCGCCC.

This clone appeared many times. Germline and genes: mouse. The sequenced fragment ends 4 residues before the CDR3 boundary, so the rest is inferred from the germline J gene. The rearrangement uses TRBV19 and TRBJ2-1; 9 nucleotides agree with TRBD2. Germline V gene data show CDR1 as FNHDT and CDR2 as SITEND (reference sequence). V shed 2 bases, J shed 0 bases, and the junction held 0 bases outside the gene matches. The CDR3 extends over 15 amino acids. The CDR3 DNA, read in part, is TGTGCCAGCAGTATGACTGGGGGTAACTATGCT. Protein: CASSMTGGNYA. The CDR3 as a whole reads CASSMTGGNYAEQFF. Full variable domain (missing parts from reference TRBV19 and TRBJ2-1): GGIITQTPKFLIGQEGQKLTLKCQQNFNHDTMYWYRQDSGKGLRLIYYSITENDLQKGDLSEGYDASREKKSSFSLTVTSAQKNEMAVFLCASSMTGGNYAEQFFGPGTRLTVL.

This clone is deemed medium-sized. Mouse names are used for the genes. Read sequence stops 3 residues before the CDR3 end, and the germline J gene provides the missing end. This chain connects TRBV17 to TRBJ1-6, with 7 bases matching TRBD1. TRBJ1-6 counts as an open reading frame of uncertain function. The CDR3 runs to 16 residues. V was clipped by 2 bases and J by 3 bases; unmatched bases: 4. Germline V lookup: CDR1 MNHDT, CDR2 YYDKIL. CDR3 protein: CASSRRQGLYNSPLYF. The part of the CDR3 DNA that was read is TGTGCTAGCAGTAGAAGACAGGGCCTCTATAATTCGCCC.

Concerning this clone itself: A read error is possible here, since a much larger clone lies one base away. Gene names and germline match the mouse. The sequence runs out 4 residues before the end of the CDR3; the remainder is reconstructed from the germline J gene. The chain uses TRBV13-2 and TRBJ2-7; 7 bases match TRBD2. J lost 3 bases, V lost 0 bases, and 3 bases had no gene match. CDR1 is NNHNN and CDR2 is SYGAGS in the germline V gene (reference sequence). This CDR3 is built from 14 residues. The sequenced part of the CDR3 DNA is TGTGCCAGCGGTGATGGCGGGGGGGTCTAT. It yields the protein CASGDGGGVY. The whole CDR3 is CASGDGGGVYEQYF.